The rows below give T cell receptor beta chains drawn from one sample of a study of cytomegalovirus exposure and HLA in healthy donors. The method was immunoSEQ multiplex PCR; TCRdb's version includes in-frame clones alone and lacks a portion of them. The sample carries 100,000 to 150,000 clones, roughly four fifths recorded once. The specimen sequenced was PBMCs. These receptors originate from a male donor in good health and CMV-seronegative. Each CDR3 is given with its conserved first and last residue. Fields, in order: D gene, clone size, V gene, J gene, CDR3 protein, CDR3 DNA. A D gene is named only where the DNA matches it firmly. Where a row states a size, it is once, few, many or the class of an expanded clone; other rows omit it.

D gene: .; clone size: .; V gene: TRBV7-2; J gene: TRBJ2-7; CDR3 protein: CASSPPLGGKSYEQYF; CDR3 DNA: TGTGCCAGCAGCCCGCCGCTCGGCGGGAAATCCTACGAGCAGTACTTC
D gene: .; clone size: .; V gene: TRBV2; J gene: TRBJ1-3; CDR3 protein: CASSATNPSLGGPIYF; CDR3 DNA: TGTGCCAGCAGTGCGACAAACCCTTCTCTGGGGGGGCCCATATATTTT
D gene: TRBD1; clone size: .; V gene: TRBV7-4; J gene: TRBJ1-4; CDR3 protein: CASSIIRGHEKLFF; CDR3 DNA: TGTGCCAGCAGCATAATCAGGGGGCACGAAAAACTGTTTTTT
D gene: TRBD1; clone size: .; V gene: TRBV7-2; J gene: TRBJ1-5; CDR3 protein: CASSITGGNQPQHF; CDR3 DNA: TGTGCCAGCAGCATCACAGGGGGCAATCAGCCCCAGCATTTT
D gene: .; clone size: few; V gene: TRBV2; J gene: TRBJ1-2; CDR3 protein: CASIAGTYTF; CDR3 DNA: TGTGCCAGCATCGCGGGGACCTACACCTTC
D gene: TRBD2; clone size: .; V gene: TRBV7-3; J gene: TRBJ2-5; CDR3 protein: CASSLKAGGGQETQYF; CDR3 DNA: TGTGCCAGCAGCTTAAAAGCGGGAGGTGGCCAAGAGACCCAGTACTTC
D gene: TRBD2; clone size: .; V gene: TRBV27; J gene: TRBJ2-1; CDR3 protein: CASSPDLAGTNEQFF; CDR3 DNA: TGTGCCAGCAGTCCCGACCTAGCGGGGACCAATGAGCAGTTCTTC
D gene: TRBD2; clone size: .; V gene: TRBV28; J gene: TRBJ2-2; CDR3 protein: CASRLGREVGAGELFF; CDR3 DNA: TGTGCCAGCAGGTTGGGGCGGGAGGTAGGTGCCGGGGAGCTGTTTTTT
D gene: TRBD2; clone size: few; V gene: TRBV27; J gene: TRBJ2-3; CDR3 protein: CASSPRLARTDTQYF; CDR3 DNA: TGTGCCAGCAGTCCCCGACTAGCTAGGACAGATACGCAGTATTTT
D gene: .; clone size: .; V gene: TRBV28; J gene: TRBJ2-7; CDR3 protein: CASSPWPYEQYF; CDR3 DNA: TGTGCCAGCAGTCCCTGGCCCTACGAGCAGTACTTC
D gene: .; clone size: .; V gene: TRBV18; J gene: TRBJ2-4; CDR3 protein: CASSPSRDSQSLAKNIQYF; CDR3 DNA: TGTGCCAGCTCACCAAGTCGAGACAGTCAGTCCTTAGCCAAAAACATTCAGTACTTC
D gene: .; clone size: .; V gene: TRBV19; J gene: TRBJ2-7; CDR3 protein: CASSTKQGIRDEQYF; CDR3 DNA: TGTGCCAGTAGTACTAAACAGGGCATTCGGGACGAGCAGTACTTC
D gene: .; clone size: .; V gene: TRBV28; J gene: TRBJ1-1; CDR3 protein: CASSLTGNEAFF; CDR3 DNA: TGTGCCAGCAGTTTAACAGGGAACGAAGCTTTCTTT
D gene: .; clone size: once; V gene: TRBV18; J gene: TRBJ2-1; CDR3 protein: CASSPRALEQFF; CDR3 DNA: TGTGCCAGCTCACCACGGGCGCTTGAGCAGTTCTTC
D gene: TRBD1; clone size: .; V gene: TRBV9; J gene: TRBJ1-6; CDR3 protein: CASSDRDRGAYNSPLHF; CDR3 DNA: TGTGCCAGCAGCGACCGGGACAGGGGGGCCTATAATTCACCCCTCCACTTT
D gene: .; clone size: .; V gene: TRBV5-1; J gene: TRBJ1-3; CDR3 protein: CASSFGTAGNTIYF; CDR3 DNA: TGCGCCAGCAGCTTTGGGACTGCTGGAAACACCATATATTTT
D gene: .; clone size: .; V gene: TRBV28; J gene: TRBJ2-7; CDR3 protein: CASSFSYEQYF; CDR3 DNA: TGTGCCAGCAGTTTCAGCTACGAGCAGTACTTC
D gene: TRBD2; clone size: .; V gene: TRBV4-2; J gene: TRBJ2-1; CDR3 protein: CASSQVGGEGYNEQFF; CDR3 DNA: TGTGCCAGCAGCCAAGTGGGAGGGGAGGGCTACAATGAGCAGTTCTTC
D gene: TRBD1; clone size: .; V gene: TRBV30; J gene: TRBJ2-7; CDR3 protein: CAWSAGTGAYEQYF; CDR3 DNA: TGTGCCTGGAGTGCCGGGACAGGGGCCTACGAGCAGTACTTC
D gene: .; clone size: .; V gene: TRBV5-8; J gene: TRBJ2-1; CDR3 protein: CASSFRLGLGNEQFF; CDR3 DNA: TGTGCCAGCAGCTTCCGACTAGGTTTGGGCAATGAGCAGTTCTTC
D gene: TRBD2; clone size: few; V gene: TRBV19; J gene: TRBJ2-1; CDR3 protein: CASHLAGGLLYEQFF; CDR3 DNA: TGTGCCAGCCACCTAGCGGGGGGGCTTCTGTATGAGCAGTTCTTC
D gene: .; clone size: .; V gene: TRBV11-2; J gene: TRBJ2-2; CDR3 protein: CASSLGRGNTGELFF; CDR3 DNA: TGTGCCAGCAGCTTAGGCAGGGGGAACACCGGGGAGCTGTTTTTT
D gene: .; clone size: .; V gene: TRBV5-1; J gene: TRBJ2-7; CDR3 protein: CASSGDTGKEVYEQYF; CDR3 DNA: TGCGCCAGCAGCGGGGACACAGGGAAGGAGGTATACGAGCAGTACTTC
D gene: .; clone size: .; V gene: TRBV28; J gene: TRBJ1-2; CDR3 protein: CASSLTRAGSYTF; CDR3 DNA: TGTGCCAGCAGTTTAACCCGGGCGGGGAGCTACACCTTC
D gene: .; clone size: .; V gene: TRBV21-1; J gene: TRBJ2-1; CDR3 protein: CASSKVIAGWLYEQFF; CDR3 DNA: TGTGCCAGCAGCAAAGTAATAGCGGGGTGGCTATATGAGCAGTTCTTC
D gene: TRBD2; clone size: .; V gene: TRBV2; J gene: TRBJ2-1; CDR3 protein: CASSDGLAGGYEQFF; CDR3 DNA: TGTGCCAGCAGTGACGGCCTAGCGGGAGGGTACGAGCAGTTCTTC
D gene: .; clone size: .; V gene: TRBV27; J gene: TRBJ1-4; CDR3 protein: CASSFTPTVTNEKLFF; CDR3 DNA: TGTGCCAGCAGTTTTACCCCGACAGTCACTAATGAAAAACTGTTTTTT
D gene: TRBD2; clone size: .; V gene: TRBV27; J gene: TRBJ2-1; CDR3 protein: CASGSWEGLVSIGFNEQFF; CDR3 DNA: TGTGCCAGCGGATCTTGGGAGGGATTAGTTTCAATAGGATTCAATGAGCAGTTCTTC